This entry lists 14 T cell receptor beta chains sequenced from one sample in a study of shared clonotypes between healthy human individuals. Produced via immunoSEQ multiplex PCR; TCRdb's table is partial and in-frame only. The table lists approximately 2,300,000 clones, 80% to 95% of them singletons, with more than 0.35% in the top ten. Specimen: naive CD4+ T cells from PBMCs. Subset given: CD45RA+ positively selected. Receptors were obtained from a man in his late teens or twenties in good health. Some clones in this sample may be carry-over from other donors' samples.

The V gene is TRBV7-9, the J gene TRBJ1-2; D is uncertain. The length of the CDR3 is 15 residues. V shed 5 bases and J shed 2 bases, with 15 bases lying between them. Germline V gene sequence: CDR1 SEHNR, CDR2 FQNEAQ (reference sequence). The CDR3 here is CASSPNGQRNYGYTF. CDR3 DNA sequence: TGTGCCAGCAGCCCCAACGGTCAGAGGAACTATGGCTACACCTTC.

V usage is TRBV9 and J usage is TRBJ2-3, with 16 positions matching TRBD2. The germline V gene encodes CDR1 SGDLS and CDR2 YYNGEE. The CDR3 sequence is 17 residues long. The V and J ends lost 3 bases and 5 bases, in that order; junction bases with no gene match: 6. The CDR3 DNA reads TGTGCCAGCAGCGCCGGGACTAGCGGGAGGGCCGTAGATACGCAGTATTTT. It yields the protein CASSAGTSGRAVDTQYF.

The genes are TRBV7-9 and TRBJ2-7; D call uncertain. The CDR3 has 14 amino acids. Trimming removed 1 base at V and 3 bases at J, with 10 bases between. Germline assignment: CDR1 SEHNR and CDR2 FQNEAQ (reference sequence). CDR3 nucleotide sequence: TGTGCCAGCAGCTTAGGTGCTGGTAACTACGAGCAGTACTTC. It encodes CASSLGAGNYEQYF.

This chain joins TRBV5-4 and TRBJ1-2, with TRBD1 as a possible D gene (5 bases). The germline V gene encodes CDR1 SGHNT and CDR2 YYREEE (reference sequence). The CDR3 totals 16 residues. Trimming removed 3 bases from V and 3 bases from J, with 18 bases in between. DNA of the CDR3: TGTGCCAGCAGCTCAAGCGGGGTGGGGCTTGACTATGGCTACACCTTC. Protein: CASSSSGVGLDYGYTF.

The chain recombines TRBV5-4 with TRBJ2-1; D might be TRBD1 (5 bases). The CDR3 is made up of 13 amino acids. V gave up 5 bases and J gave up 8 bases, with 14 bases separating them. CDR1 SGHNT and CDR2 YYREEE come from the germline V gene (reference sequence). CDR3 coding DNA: TGTGCCAGCAGGCAAAACGTCAGGGATGAGCAGTTCTTC. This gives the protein CASRQNVRDEQFF.

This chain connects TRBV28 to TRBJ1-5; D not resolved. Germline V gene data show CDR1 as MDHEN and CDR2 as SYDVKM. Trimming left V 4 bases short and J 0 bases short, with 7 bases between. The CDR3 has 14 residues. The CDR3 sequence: CASSYPNSNQPQHF. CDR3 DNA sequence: TGTGCCAGCAGTTACCCTAATAGCAATCAGCCCCAGCATTTT.

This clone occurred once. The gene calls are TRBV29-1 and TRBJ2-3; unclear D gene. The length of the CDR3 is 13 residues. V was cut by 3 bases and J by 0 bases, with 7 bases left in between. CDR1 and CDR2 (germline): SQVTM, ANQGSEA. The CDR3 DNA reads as TGCAGCGTTGATGGGGTTAGCACAGATACGCAGTATTTT. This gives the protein CSVDGVSTDTQYF.

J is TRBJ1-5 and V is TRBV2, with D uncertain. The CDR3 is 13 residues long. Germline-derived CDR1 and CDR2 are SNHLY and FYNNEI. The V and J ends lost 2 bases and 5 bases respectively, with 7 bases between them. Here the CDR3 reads CASSENSYQPQHF. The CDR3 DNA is TGTGCCAGCAGTGAAAATAGTTATCAGCCCCAGCATTTT.

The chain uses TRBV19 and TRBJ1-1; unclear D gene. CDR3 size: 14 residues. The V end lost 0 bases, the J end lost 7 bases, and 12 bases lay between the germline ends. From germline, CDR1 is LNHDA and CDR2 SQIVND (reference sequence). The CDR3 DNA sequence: TGTGCCAGTAGTATAGATGGAGGACCTTTTGAAGCTTTCTTT. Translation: CASSIDGGPFEAFF.

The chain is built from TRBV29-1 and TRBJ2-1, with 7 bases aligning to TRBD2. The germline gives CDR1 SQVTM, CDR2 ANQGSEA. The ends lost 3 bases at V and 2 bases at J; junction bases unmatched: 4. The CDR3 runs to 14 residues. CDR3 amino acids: CSVEGGFTYNEQFF. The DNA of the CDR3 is TGCAGCGTTGAGGGGGGGTTCACCTACAATGAGCAGTTCTTC.

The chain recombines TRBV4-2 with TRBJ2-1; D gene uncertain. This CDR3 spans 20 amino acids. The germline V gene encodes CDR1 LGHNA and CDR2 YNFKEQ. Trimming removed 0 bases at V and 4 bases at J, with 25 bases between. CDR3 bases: TGTGCCAGCAGCCAAGATCTTGGCCCTGGCCGGAAAATAAAGTACAATGAGCAGTTCTTC. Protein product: CASSQDLGPGRKIKYNEQFF.

CDR3 sequence: CASTVGLAGEGDTQYF. CDR3 coding DNA: TGCGCCAGCACCGTGGGACTAGCGGGAGAAGGAGATACGCAGTATTTT. The chain carries TRBV5-1 and TRBJ2-3, with 14 bases fitting TRBD2. Germline CDR1 reads SGHRS; CDR2 reads YFSETQ. Germline trimming cut 6 bases from V and 5 bases from J; bases unmatched to any gene: 8. There are 16 residues in the CDR3.

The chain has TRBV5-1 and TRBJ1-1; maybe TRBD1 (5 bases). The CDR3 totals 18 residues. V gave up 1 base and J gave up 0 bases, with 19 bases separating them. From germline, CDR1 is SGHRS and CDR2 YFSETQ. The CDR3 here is CASSLSVLGQPLNTEAFF. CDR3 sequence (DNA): TGCGCCAGCAGCTTGTCTGTGTTGGGGCAGCCTTTGAACACTGAAGCTTTCTTT.

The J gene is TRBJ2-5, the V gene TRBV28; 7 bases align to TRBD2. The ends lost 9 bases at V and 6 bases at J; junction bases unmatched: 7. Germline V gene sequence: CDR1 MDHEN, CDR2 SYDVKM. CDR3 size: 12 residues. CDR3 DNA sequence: TGTGCCAGTTCACTAGCGCCGCAGACCCAGTACTTC. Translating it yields CASSLAPQTQYF.